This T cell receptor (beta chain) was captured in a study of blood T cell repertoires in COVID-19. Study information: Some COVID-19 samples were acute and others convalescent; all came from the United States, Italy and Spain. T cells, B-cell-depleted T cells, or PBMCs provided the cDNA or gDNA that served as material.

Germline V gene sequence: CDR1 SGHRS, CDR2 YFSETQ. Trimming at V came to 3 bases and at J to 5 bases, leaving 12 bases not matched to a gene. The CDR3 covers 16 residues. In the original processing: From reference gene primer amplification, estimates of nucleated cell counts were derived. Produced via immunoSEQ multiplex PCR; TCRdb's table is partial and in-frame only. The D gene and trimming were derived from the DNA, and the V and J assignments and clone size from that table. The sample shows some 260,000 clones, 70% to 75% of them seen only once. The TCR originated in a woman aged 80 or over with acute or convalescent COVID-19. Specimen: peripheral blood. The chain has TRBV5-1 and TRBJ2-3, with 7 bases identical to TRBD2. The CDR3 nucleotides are TGCGCCAGCAGCTGGGACGGACTAGTTAAAAGAGATACGCAGTATTTT. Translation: CASSWDGLVKRDTQYF.